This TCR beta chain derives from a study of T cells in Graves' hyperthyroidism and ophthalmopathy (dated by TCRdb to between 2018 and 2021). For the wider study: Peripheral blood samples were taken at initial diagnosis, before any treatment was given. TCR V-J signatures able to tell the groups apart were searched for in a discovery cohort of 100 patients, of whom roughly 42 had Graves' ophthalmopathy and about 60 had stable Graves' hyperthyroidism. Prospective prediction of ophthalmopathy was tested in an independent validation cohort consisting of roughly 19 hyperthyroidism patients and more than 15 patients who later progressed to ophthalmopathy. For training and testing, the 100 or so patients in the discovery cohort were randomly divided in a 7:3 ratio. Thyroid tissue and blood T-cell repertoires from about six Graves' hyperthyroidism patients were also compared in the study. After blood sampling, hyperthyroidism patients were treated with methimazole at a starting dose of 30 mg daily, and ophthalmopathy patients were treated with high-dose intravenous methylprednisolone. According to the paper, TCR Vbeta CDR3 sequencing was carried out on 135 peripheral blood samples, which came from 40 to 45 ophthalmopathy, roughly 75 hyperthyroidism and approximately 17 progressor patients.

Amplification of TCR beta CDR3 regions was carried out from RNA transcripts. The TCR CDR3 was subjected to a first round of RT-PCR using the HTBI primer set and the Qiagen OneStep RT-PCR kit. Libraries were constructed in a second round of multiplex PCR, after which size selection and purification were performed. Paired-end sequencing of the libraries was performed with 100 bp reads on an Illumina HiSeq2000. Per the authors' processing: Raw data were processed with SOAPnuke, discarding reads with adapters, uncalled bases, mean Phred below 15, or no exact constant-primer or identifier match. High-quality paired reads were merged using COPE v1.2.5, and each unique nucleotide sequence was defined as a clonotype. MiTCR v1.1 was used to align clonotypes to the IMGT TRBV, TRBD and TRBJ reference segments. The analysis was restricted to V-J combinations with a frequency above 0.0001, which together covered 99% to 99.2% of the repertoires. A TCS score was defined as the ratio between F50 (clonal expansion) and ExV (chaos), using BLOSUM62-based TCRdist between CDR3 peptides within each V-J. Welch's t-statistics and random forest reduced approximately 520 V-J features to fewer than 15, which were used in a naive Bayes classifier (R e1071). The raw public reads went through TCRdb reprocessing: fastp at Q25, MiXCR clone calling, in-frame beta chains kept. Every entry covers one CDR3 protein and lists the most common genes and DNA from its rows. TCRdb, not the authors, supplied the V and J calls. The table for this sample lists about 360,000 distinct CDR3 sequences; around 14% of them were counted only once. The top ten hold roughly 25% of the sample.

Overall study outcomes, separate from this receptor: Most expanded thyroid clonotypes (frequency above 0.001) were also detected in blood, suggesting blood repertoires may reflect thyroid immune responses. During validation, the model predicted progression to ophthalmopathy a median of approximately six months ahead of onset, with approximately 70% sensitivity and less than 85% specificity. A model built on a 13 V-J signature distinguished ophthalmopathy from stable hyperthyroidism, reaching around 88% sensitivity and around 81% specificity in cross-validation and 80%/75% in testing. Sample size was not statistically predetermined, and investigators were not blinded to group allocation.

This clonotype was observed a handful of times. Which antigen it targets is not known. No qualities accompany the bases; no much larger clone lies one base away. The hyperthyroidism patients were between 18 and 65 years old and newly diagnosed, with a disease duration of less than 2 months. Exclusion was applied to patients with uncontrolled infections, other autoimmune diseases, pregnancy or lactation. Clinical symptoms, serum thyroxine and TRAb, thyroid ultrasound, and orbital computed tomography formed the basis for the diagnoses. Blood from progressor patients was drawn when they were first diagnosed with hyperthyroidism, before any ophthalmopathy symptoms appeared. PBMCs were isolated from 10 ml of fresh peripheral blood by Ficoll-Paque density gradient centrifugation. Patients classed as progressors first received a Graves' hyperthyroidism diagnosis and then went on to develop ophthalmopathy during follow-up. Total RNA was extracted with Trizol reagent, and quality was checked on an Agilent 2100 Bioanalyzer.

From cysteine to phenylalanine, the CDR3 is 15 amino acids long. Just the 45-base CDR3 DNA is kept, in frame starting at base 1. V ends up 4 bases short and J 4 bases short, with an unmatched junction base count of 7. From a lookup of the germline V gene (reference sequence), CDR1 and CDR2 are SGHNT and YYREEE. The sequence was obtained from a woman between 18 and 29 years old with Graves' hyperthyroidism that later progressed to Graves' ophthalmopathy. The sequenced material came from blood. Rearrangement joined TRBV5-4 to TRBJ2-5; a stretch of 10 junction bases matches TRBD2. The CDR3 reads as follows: CASSPSGRAPETQYF. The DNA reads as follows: TGTGCCAGCAGCCCCAGCGGGAGGGCCCCAGAGACCCAGTACTTC.